These 8 T cell receptor beta chains were all obtained from the same sample, sequenced in a study of blood T cell repertoires in COVID-19. Generated by immunoSEQ multiplex PCR, the TCRdb table keeps only in-frame clones and is missing some. The sample holds 100,000 to 150,000 clones, approximately 89% seen once. Sequencing was done on a sample of peripheral blood. The origin of the receptors is a woman in her sixties or seventies with COVID-19, enrolled during active disease.

Only one count was recorded for this clone. The chain employs TRBV18 and TRBJ2-1; D is unresolved. This CDR3 region has 13 residues. Trimming cost V 2 bases and J 8 bases, with 10 bases left between them. The germline gives CDR1 KGHSH, CDR2 LQKENI. The CDR3 bases are TGTGCCAGCTCACCAGGCCTGAACGATGAGCAGTTCTTC. Protein sequence: CASSPGLNDEQFF.

The rearrangement links TRBV2 to TRBJ1-1; tentative D call: TRBD1 (5 bases). V lost 4 bases, J lost 1 base, and 10 bases lay in between. The germline V gene encodes CDR1 SNHLY and CDR2 FYNNEI. The CDR3 totals 14 residues. The CDR3 is CASSVGHRNTEAFF. The CDR3 nucleotides read TGTGCCAGCAGTGTCGGACACCGGAACACTGAAGCTTTCTTT.

Turning to this clone: Other DNA sequences in this specimen translate into the identical CDR3. The V and J genes are TRBV19 and TRBJ1-1; 7 bases agree with TRBD1. Germline V gene sequence: CDR1 LNHDA, CDR2 SQIVND (reference sequence). This CDR3 has 13 residues. Unmatched junction bases numbered 2, after V lost 4 bases and J lost 3 bases. In nucleotides, the CDR3 is TGTGCCAGTAGTAGCACAGGGGACACTGAAGCTTTCTTT. The encoded protein is CASSSTGDTEAFF.

The chain carries TRBV28 and TRBJ2-6, with 7 bases aligning to TRBD1. This CDR3 spans 17 amino acids. V was clipped by 6 bases and J by 2 bases; unmatched bases: 10. Germline V CDR1 and CDR2: MDHEN, SYDVKM. The CDR3 sequence is CASRTAQGHPGANVLTF. DNA of the CDR3: TGTGCCAGCAGGACGGCACAGGGGCATCCTGGGGCCAACGTCCTGACTTTC. Full variable domain (rest looked up from reference TRBV28 and TRBJ2-6): DVKVTQSSRYLVKRTGEKVFLECVQDMDHENMFWYRQDPGLGLRLIYFSYDVKMKEKGDIPEGYSVSREKKERFSLILESASTNQTSMYLCASRTAQGHPGANVLTFGAGSRLTVL.

The chain is built from TRBV20-1 and TRBJ1-5; D remains ambiguous. The V and J ends lost 3 bases and 2 bases respectively, with 14 bases between them. This CDR3 region has 15 residues. Germline V lookup: CDR1 DFQATT, CDR2 SNEGSKA (reference sequence). This chain's CDR3 is CSASSPDGGNQPQHF. Written as DNA, the CDR3 is TGCAGTGCTAGTAGCCCGGACGGGGGCAATCAGCCCCAGCATTTT.

This clone was seen just once. The gene calls are TRBV18 and TRBJ2-1, with 11 bases aligning to TRBD2. CDR1 KGHSH and CDR2 LQKENI come from the germline V gene. The CDR3 runs to 16 residues. After removal of 6 bases from V and 2 bases from J, the junction contained 6 bases not matched to a gene. Here the CDR3 DNA reads TGTGCCAGCTCCCTAAATAGCGGGGGGGCCTACAATGAGCAGTTCTTC. It yields the protein CASSLNSGGAYNEQFF.

The chain has TRBV6-1 and TRBJ2-7; D possibly corresponds to TRBD1 (6 bases). This CDR3 spans 16 amino acids. Germline loops: CDR1 MNHNS, CDR2 SASEGT. V was pared by 3 bases and J by 0 bases, with 15 bases between. For the CDR3, the DNA is TGTGCCAGCAGTGAGCTACCCCGGGACAACTCCTACGAGCAGTACTTC. Translation: CASSELPRDNSYEQYF.

In this sample, this clone turned up once. The chain has TRBV7-8 and TRBJ1-5; 7 nucleotides agree with TRBD1. CDR1 is SGHVS, CDR2 FQNEAQ, per germline. With 4 bases clipped from V and 1 base from J, the junction kept 7 bases outside the gene matches. The CDR3 has 16 amino acids. The CDR3 region has the DNA TGTGCCAGCAGCTCAGCAGGGGGACGGAGCAATCAGCCCCAGCATTTT. It yields the protein CASSSAGGRSNQPQHF. The full variable domain, with the rest looked up from reference TRBV7-8 and TRBJ1-5, is GAGVSQSPRYKVAKRGQDVALRCDPISGHVSLFWYQQALGQGPEFLTYFQNEAQLDKSGLPSDRFFAERPEGSVSTLKIQRTQQEDSAVYLCASSSAGGRSNQPQHFGDGTRLSIL.